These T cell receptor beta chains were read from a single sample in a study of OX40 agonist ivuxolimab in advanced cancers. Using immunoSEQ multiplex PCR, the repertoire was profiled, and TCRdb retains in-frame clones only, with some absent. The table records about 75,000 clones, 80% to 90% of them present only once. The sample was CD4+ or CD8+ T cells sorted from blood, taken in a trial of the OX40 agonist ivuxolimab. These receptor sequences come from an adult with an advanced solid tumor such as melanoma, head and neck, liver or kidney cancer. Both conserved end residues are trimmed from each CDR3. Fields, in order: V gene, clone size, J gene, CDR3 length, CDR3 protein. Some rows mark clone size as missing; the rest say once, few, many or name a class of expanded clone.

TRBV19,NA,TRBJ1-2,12,ASSIRDGDYGYT
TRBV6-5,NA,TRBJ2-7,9,ASRGSYEQY
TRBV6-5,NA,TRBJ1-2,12,ASSYIDAVYGYT
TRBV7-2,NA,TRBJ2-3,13,ASSLVAGGRDTQY
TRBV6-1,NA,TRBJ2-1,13,ASSAPADLYNEQF
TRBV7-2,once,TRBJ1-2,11,ASSFSSIKGYT
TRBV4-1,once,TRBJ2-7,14,ASSQDFGEGRYEQY
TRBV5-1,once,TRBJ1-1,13,ASSPTLEKGTEAF
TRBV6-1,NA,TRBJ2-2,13,ASSERGTGAGELF
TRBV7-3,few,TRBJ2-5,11,ASSFGSGETQY
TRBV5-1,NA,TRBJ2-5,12,ASSFGGGSETQY
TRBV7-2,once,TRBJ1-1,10,ASSNRGFEAF
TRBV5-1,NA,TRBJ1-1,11,ASSSQGQLVAF
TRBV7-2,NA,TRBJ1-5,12,ASSLGAGGPPQH
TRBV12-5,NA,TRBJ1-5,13,ASTEGQVGNQPQH
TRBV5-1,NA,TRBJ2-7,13,ASSMTRGQAYEQY
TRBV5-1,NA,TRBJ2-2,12,ASSLGSNTGELF
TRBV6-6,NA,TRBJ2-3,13,ASSYTDETTDTQY
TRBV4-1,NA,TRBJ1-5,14,ASSQDGTGREEPQH
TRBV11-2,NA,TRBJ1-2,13,ASTTIRRHGGGYT
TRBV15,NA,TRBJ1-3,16,ATSREPLLDSSGNTIY
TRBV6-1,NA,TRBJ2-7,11,ASSEDESYEQY
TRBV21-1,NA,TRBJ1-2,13,ANPGQTTLFYGYT
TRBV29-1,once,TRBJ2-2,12,SVEREANTGELF
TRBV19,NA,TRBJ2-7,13,ASSISTVSSYEQY
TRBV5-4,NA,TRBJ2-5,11,ASSFVAGETQY
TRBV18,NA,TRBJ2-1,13,ASSRGQGARNEQF
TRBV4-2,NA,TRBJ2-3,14,ASSSGLAGVTDTQY
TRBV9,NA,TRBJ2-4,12,ASSAGQGKNIQY
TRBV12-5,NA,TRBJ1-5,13,ASGGDGNSNQPQH
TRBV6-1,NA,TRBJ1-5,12,ASSPDTANQPQH
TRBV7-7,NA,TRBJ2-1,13,ASSLGGGASNEQF
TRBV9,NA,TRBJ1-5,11,ASSGDSNQPQH
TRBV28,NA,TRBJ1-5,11,ASRDRVNQPQH
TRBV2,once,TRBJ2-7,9,ASRREGEQY
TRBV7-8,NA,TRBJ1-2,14,ASSPSTFGAGSGYT
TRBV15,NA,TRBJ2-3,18,ATSRPPGLAGVSSTDTQY
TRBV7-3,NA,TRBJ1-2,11,ASSPSLGRSYT
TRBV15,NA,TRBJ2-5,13,ATSKPGQTNETQY
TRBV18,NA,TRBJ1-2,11,ASSPDRGYGYT
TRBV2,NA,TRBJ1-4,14,ARNSPGGQGGEKLF
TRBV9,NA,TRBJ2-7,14,ASSAPSGTETYEQY
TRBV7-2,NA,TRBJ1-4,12,ASSPRSSLEKLF
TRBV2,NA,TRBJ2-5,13,ATSPDRGGQETQY
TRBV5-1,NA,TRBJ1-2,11,ASSSRTGGGYT
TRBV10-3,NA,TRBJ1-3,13,AISDNRGAGNTIY
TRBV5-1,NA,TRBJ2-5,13,ASRSSGGSQETQY
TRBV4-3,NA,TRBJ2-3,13,ASSQDPRGPDTQY
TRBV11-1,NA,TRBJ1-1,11,ASSLDRGTEAF
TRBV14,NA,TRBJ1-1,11,ASSRQAGTEAF
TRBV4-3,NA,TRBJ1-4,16,ASSQEGGDRGRIEKLF
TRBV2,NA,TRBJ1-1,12,ASNIQMLNTEAF
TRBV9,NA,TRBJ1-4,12,ASSVGQDSEKLF
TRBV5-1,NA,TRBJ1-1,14,ASSQLATGGNTEAF
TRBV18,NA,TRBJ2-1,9,ASSSYNEQF
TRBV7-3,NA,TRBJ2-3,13,ASSSLAGRTDTQY
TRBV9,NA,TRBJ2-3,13,ASKRTSSGPDTQY
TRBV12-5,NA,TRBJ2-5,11,ASGPQLGETQY
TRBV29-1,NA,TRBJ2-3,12,SVATGMGKGTQY